This T cell receptor beta chain appears in the sequencing data of a study of Graves' ophthalmopathy and Graves' hyperthyroidism. Study-wide results and caveats: Clonotypes were expanded in thyroid at above 0.001 frequency, and most also appeared in blood.

Stable hyperthyroidism was defined by absence of ophthalmopathy within 18 months of follow-up. Each hyperthyroidism patient was newly diagnosed, with under 2 months' duration, and aged 18 to 65. As the starting material, approximately 10 ml of fresh peripheral blood yielded the PBMCs. Amplification of the TCR beta CDR3 regions used RNA transcripts (as template). First-round RT-PCR with HTBI primers preceded a second-round multiplex PCR. TCRdb reanalysed the multiplex PCR reads using MiXCR and keeps one entry per CDR3 protein. This sample carries 350,000 to 450,000 distinct CDR3 sequences, around 20% of them seen once, and the ten largest clones take approximately 3.2%. This clonotype has at least ten counts. The antigen remains unidentified. Material: peripheral blood. The source of this sequence is a woman aged 18-29 years with stable Graves' hyperthyroidism.

CDR3 sequence (DNA): TGTGCCATCAGTGTTTCTAGCGGAGGGGTAGGGGAGCTGTTTTTT. Translation: CAISVSSGGVGELFF. The chain carries TRBV10-3 and TRBJ2-2; the match to TRBD2 covers 7 bases. Per germline, CDR1 ENHRY and CDR2 SYGVKD. This CDR3 contains 15 residues. The J segment lost 8 bases and the V segment lost 4 bases, leaving 10 bases of the junction unmatched.